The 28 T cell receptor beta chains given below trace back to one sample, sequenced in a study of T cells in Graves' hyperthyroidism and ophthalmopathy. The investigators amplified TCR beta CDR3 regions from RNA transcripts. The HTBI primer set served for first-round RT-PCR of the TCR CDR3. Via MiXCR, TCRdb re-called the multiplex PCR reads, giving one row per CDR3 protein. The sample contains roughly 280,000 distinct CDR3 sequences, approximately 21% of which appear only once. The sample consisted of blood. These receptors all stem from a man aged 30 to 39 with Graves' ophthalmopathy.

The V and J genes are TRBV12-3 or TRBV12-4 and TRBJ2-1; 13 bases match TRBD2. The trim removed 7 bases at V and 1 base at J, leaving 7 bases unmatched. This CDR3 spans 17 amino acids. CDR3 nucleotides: TGTGCCAGCACGACGGGACTAGCGGGATCGTCCTACAATGAGCAGTTCTTC. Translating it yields CASTTGLAGSSYNEQFF.

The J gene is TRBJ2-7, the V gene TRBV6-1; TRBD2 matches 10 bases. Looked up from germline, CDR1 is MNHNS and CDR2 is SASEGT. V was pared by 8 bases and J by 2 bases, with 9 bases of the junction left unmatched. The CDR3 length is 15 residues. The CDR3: CASSKGAGGPYEQYF. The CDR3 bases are TGTGCCAGCTCCAAGGGAGCGGGAGGGCCCTACGAGCAGTACTTC.

The CDR3 spells CASRGLAGGPNTGELFF. CDR3 DNA sequence: TGTGCCAGCAGGGGACTAGCGGGAGGGCCGAACACCGGGGAGCTGTTTTTT. This sequence joins TRBV28 and TRBJ2-2; 16 bases line up with TRBD2. Germline trimming cut 6 bases from V and 0 bases from J; bases unmatched to any gene: 1. CDR1 and CDR2 (germline): MDHEN, SYDVKM. This CDR3 spans 17 amino acids. Together with reference TRBV28 and TRBJ2-2, the CDR3 gives the full variable domain: DVKVTQSSRYLVKRTGEKVFLECVQDMDHENMFWYRQDPGLGLRLIYFSYDVKMKEKGDIPEGYSVSREKKERFSLILESASTNQTSMYLCASRGLAGGPNTGELFFGEGSRLTVL.

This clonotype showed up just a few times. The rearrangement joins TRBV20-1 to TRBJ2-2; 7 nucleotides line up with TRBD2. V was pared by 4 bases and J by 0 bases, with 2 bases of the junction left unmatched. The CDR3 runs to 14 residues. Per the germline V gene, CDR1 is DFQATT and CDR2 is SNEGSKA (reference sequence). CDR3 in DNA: TGCAGTGCTACAGCGGGGCCGAACACCGGGGAGCTGTTTTTT. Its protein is CSATAGPNTGELFF.

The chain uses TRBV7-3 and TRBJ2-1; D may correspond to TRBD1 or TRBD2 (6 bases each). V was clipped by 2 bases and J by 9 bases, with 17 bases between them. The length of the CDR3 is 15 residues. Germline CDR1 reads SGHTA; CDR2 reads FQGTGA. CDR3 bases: TGTGCCAGCAGCTTAGCCAACGCTAGGGGGGCTGAGCAGTTCTTC. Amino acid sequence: CASSLANARGAEQFF.

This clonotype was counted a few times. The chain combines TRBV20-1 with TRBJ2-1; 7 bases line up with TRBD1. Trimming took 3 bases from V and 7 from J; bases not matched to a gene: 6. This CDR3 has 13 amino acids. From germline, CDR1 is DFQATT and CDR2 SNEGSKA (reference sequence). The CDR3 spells CSARSGGGNEQFF. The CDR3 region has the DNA TGCAGTGCTAGGTCAGGGGGTGGGAATGAGCAGTTCTTC.

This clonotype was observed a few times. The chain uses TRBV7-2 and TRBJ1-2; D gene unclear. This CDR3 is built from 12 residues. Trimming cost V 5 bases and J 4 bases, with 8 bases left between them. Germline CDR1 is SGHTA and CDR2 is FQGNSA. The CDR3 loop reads CASSAGFYGYTF. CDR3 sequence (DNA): TGTGCCAGCAGCGCCGGGTTCTATGGCTACACCTTC.

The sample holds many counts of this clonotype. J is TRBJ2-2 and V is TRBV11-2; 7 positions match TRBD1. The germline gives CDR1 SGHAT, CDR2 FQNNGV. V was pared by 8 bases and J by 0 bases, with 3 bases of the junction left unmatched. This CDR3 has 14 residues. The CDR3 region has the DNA TGTGCCAGCGGGACAGTGCCGAACACCGGGGAGCTGTTTTTT. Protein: CASGTVPNTGELFF. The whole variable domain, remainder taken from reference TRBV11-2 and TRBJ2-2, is EAGVAQSPRYKIIEKRQSVAFWCNPISGHATLYWYQQILGQGPKLLIQFQNNGVVDDSQLPKDRFSAERLKGVDSTLKIQPAKLEDSAVYLCASGTVPNTGELFFGEGSRLTVL.

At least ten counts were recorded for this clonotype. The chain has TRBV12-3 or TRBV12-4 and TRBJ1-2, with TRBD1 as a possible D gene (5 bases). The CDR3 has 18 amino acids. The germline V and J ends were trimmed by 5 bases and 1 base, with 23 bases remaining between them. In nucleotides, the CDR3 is TGTGCCAGCAGTCTTACCCTAGGTTTTGACAGCTATAACTATGGCTACACCTTC. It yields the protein CASSLTLGFDSYNYGYTF.

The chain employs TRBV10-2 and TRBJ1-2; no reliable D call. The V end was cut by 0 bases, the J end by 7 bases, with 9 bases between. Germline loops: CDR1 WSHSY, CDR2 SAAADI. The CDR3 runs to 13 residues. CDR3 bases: TGCGCCAGCAGTGAGTCGAAGGGAAGTGGCTACACCTTC. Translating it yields CASSESKGSGYTF.

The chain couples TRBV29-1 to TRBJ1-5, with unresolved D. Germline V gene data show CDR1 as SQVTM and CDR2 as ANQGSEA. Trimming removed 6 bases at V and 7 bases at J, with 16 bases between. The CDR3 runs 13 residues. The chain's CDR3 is CSVETVPDQPQHF. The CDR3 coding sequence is TGCAGCGTGGAGACGGTGCCCGACCAGCCCCAGCATTTT.

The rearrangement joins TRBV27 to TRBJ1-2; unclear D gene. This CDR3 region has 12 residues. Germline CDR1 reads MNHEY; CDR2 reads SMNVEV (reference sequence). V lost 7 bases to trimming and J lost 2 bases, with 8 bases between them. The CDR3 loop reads CASKGGNYGYTF. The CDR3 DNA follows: TGTGCCAGCAAGGGTGGCAACTATGGCTACACCTTC.

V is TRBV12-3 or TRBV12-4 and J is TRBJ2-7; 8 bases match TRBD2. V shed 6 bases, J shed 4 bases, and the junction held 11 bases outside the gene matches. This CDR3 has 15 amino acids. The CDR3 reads CASSKKGLAEYEQYF. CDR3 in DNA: TGTGCCAGCAGCAAGAAAGGACTAGCCGAATACGAGCAGTACTTC.

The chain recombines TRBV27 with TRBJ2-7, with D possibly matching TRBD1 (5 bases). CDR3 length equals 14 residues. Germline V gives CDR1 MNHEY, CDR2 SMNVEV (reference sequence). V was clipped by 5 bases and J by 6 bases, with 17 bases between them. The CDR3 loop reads CASSLGNYRGEQYF. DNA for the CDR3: TGTGCCAGCAGTCTAGGGAATTATAGGGGCGAGCAGTACTTC.

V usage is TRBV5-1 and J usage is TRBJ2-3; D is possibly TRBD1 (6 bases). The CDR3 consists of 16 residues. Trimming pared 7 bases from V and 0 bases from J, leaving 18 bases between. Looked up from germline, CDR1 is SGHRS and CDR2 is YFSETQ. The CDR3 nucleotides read TGCGCCAGCGTCAAACGCCCAGGGGCCAGCACAGATACGCAGTATTTT. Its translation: CASVKRPGASTDTQYF.

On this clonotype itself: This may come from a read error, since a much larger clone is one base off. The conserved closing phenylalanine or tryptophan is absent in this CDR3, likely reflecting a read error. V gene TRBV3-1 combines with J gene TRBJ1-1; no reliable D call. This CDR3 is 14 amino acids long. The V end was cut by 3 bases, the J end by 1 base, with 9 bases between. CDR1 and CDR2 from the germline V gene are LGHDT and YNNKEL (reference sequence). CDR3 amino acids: CASSQDNKNTEAFL. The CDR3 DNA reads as TGTGCCAGCAGCCAGGATAACAAGAACACTGAAGCTTTCCTT.

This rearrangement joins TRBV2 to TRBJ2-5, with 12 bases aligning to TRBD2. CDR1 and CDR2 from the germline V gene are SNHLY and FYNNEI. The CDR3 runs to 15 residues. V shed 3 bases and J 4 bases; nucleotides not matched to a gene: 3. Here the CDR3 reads CASSDLAGGGETQYF. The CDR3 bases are TGTGCCAGCAGTGACCTAGCGGGAGGGGGAGAGACCCAGTACTTC.

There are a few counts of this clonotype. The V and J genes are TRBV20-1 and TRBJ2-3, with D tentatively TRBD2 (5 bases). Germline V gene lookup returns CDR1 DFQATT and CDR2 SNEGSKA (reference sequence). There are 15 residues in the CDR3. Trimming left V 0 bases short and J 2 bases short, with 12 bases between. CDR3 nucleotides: TGCAGTGCTAGAGATAAGCGGCGGAACACAGATACGCAGTATTTT. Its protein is CSARDKRRNTDTQYF.

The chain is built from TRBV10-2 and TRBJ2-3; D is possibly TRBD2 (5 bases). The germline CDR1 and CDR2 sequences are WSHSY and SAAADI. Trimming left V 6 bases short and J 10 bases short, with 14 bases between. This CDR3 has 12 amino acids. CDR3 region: CASSGWRSAQYF. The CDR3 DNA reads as TGCGCCAGCAGCGGATGGAGGTCTGCGCAGTATTTT.

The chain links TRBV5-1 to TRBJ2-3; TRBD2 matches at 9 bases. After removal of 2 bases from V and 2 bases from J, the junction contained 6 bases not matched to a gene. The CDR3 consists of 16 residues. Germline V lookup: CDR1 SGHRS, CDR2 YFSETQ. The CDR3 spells CASSFGASGNTDTQYF. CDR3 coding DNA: TGCGCCAGCAGCTTTGGCGCTAGCGGGAACACAGATACGCAGTATTTT.

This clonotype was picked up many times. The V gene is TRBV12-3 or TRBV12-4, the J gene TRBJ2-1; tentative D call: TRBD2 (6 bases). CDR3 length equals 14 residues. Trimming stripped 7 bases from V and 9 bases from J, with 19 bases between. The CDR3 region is CASIGNRRVSEQFF. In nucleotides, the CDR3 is TGTGCCAGCATAGGGAACAGGAGGGTTAGTGAGCAGTTCTTC.

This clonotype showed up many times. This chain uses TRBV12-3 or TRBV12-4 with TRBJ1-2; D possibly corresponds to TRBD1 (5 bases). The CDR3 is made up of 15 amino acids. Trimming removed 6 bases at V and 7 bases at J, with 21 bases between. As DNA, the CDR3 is TGTGCCAGCAGCCCCTCGGGACGGAGCTTTTTTGGCTACACCTTC. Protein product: CASSPSGRSFFGYTF.

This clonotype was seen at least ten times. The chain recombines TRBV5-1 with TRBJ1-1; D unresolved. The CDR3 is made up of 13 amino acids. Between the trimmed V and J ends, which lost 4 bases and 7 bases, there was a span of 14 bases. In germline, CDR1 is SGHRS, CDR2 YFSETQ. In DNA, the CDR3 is TGCGCCAGCAGCACCTACACGGACGATGAAGCTTTCTTT. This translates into CASSTYTDDEAFF.

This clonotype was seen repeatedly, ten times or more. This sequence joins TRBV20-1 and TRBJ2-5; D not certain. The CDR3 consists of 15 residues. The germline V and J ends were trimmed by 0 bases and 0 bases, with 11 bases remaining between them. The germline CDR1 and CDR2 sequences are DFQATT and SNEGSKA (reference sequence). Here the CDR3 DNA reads TGCAGTGCTAGAGACTACCTCGGCTACCAAGAGACCCAGTACTTC. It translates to CSARDYLGYQETQYF.

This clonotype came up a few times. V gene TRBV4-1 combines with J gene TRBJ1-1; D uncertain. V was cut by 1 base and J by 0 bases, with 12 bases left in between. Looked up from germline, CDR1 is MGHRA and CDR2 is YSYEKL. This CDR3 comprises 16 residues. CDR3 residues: CASSQGRLQVNTEAFF. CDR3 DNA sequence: TGCGCCAGCAGCCAAGGACGACTCCAAGTGAACACTGAAGCTTTCTTT.

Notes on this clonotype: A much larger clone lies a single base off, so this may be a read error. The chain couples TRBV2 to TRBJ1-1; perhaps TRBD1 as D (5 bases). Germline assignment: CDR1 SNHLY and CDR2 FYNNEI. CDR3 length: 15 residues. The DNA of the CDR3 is TGTGCCAGCAGTGCCCGACAGAGAATGAACACTGAAGCTCTCTTT. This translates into CASSARQRMNTEALF.

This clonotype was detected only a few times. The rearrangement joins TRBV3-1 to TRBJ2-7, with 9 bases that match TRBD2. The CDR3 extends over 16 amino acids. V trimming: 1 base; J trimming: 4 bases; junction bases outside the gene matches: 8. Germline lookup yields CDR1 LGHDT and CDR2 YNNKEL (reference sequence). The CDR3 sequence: CASSQGLAGRVYEQYF. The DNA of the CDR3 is TGTGCCAGCAGCCAAGGGCTAGCGGGGCGGGTGTACGAGCAGTACTTC.

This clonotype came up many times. The chain's CDR3 is CASSFGSTLNGYTF. The CDR3 DNA follows: TGTGCCAGCAGTTTTGGTTCTACTCTTAATGGCTACACCTTC. This sequence joins TRBV28 and TRBJ1-2; D is undetermined. With 3 bases removed from V and 6 bases from J, the gap between germline ends came to 14 bases. Germline lookup yields CDR1 MDHEN and CDR2 SYDVKM. This CDR3 comprises 14 residues.